Below are 13 T cell receptor beta chains sequenced from a single sample in a study of CD4 T cells in relation to SARS-CoV-2 and coronaviruses. The unexposed donors gave CD4+ T cells in about 2010-2019, prior to COVID-19. The data were produced by immunoSEQ multiplex PCR, yet TCRdb's version contains in-frame clones alone and is incomplete. The profile shows 68,000 or so clones, approximately 95% of them singletons. Sequencing was carried out using naive CD4+ T cells from PBMCs. This sample's subset: naive CD4+ T cells isolated by negative enrichment. These receptors came from a human donor in good health.

This clone came up once. The chain uses TRBV27 and TRBJ1-1; 9 nucleotides align to TRBD1. Germline loops: CDR1 MNHEY, CDR2 SMNVEV (reference sequence). J was trimmed by 4 bases and V by 0 bases; bases with no gene match: 3. The CDR3 spans 15 residues. CDR3 amino acids: CASSLSGQGFTEAFF. CDR3 DNA: TGTGCCAGCAGTTTATCGGGACAGGGTTTCACTGAAGCTTTCTTT.

The chain has TRBV7-2 and TRBJ1-1; 10 nucleotides match TRBD1. Germline values: CDR1 SGHTA, CDR2 FQGNSA. The V gene end was trimmed by 5 bases and the J gene end by 4 bases; junction bases not matched to a gene: 4. The CDR3 is 14 residues long. The CDR3 sequence: CASSPRQGATEAFF. As DNA, the CDR3 is TGTGCCAGCAGCCCGAGACAGGGGGCCACTGAAGCTTTCTTT.

The gene calls are TRBV7-2 and TRBJ2-7; 7 bases agree with TRBD2. This CDR3 spans 15 amino acids. The germline V gene encodes CDR1 SGHTA and CDR2 FQGNSA. Trimming cost V 0 bases and J 6 bases; bases outside gene matches: 8. The CDR3 region has the DNA TGTGCCAGCAGCTTAGCGGGGCCGGGGGGACGCGAGCAGTACTTC. Protein: CASSLAGPGGREQYF.

The genes are TRBV5-6 and TRBJ2-3; 8 bases align to TRBD2. The CDR3 consists of 16 residues. Looked up from germline, CDR1 is SGHDT and CDR2 is YYEEEE. V lost 0 bases and J lost 4; bases outside the gene matches: 7. CDR3 sequence reads: CASSLVRGGRPDTQYF. In DNA form, the CDR3 reads TGTGCCAGCAGCTTGGTACGGGGGGGCCGTCCAGATACGCAGTATTTT.

This rearrangement joins TRBV6-5 to TRBJ2-7, with D perhaps matching TRBD1 or TRBD2 (6 bases each). V was trimmed by 7 bases and J by 7 bases, leaving 11 bases between them. The CDR3 contains 11 residues. The germline CDR1 and CDR2 sequences are MNHEY and SVGAGI. In nucleotides, the CDR3 is TGTGCCAGCATGAGAGGGGGGGAGCAGTACTTC. Amino acids: CASMRGGEQYF.

The rearrangement joins TRBV5-1 to TRBJ2-3; 9 nucleotides align to TRBD1. The CDR3 covers 14 residues. Germline V lookup: CDR1 SGHRS, CDR2 YFSETQ. Losses at the gene ends were 5 bases for V and 4 bases for J; bases not matched to a gene: 5. CDR3 DNA sequence: TGCGCCAGCAGGGAACAGGGGGCCGCAGATACGCAGTATTTT. As protein: CASREQGAADTQYF.

This chain links TRBV18 with TRBJ2-2, with D unresolved. Trimming took off 5 bases at V and 1 base at J, with 8 bases between the two ends. The CDR3 length is 14 residues. CDR1 is KGHSH and CDR2 is LQKENI in the germline V gene. CDR3: CASSALENTGELFF. CDR3 nucleotides: TGTGCCAGCTCAGCTCTAGAGAACACCGGGGAGCTGTTTTTT.

The chain links TRBV15 to TRBJ2-2; tentative D call: TRBD2 (5 bases). CDR1 LNHNV and CDR2 YYDKDF come from the germline V gene (reference sequence). V was cut by 0 bases and J by 0 bases, with 8 bases left in between. The CDR3 runs 16 residues. CDR3 coding DNA: TGTGCCACCAGCAGAGAGGGAGTAGCGAACACCGGGGAGCTGTTTTTT. Protein product: CATSREGVANTGELFF.

In DNA, the CDR3 is TGTGCCAGCAGTTTAGGTTCAGGGTTCGAGCAGTACTTC. Translated, it gives CASSLGSGFEQYF. The genes are TRBV12-3 or TRBV12-4 and TRBJ2-7; TRBD1 might be the D (5 bases). The V and J ends lost 1 base and 6 bases respectively, with 10 bases between them. The CDR3 contains 13 residues.

The chain links TRBV2 to TRBJ2-7; 9 bases agree with TRBD1. Trimming removed 7 bases from V and 6 bases from J; junction bases left unmatched: 7. Looked up from germline, CDR1 is SNHLY and CDR2 is FYNNEI. The CDR3 runs 13 residues. This CDR3 reads CASNRDRVSEQYF. The CDR3 nucleotides are TGTGCCAGCAACCGGGACAGGGTTAGCGAGCAGTACTTC.

The chain carries TRBV10-3 and TRBJ2-1; D is perhaps TRBD2 (5 bases). V was trimmed by 1 base and J by 7 bases, leaving 14 bases between them. Germline assignment: CDR1 ENHRY and CDR2 SYGVKD. The CDR3 is 15 amino acids. The CDR3 sequence is CAISEWRVPRNEQFF. The CDR3 DNA is TGTGCCATCAGTGAGTGGCGGGTGCCGCGTAATGAGCAGTTCTTC.

V usage is TRBV5-6 and J usage is TRBJ2-3; TRBD1 aligns across 8 bases. The germline V gene has CDR1 SGHDT and CDR2 YYEEEE. Losses at the gene ends were 1 base for V and 1 base for J; bases not matched to a gene: 5. This CDR3 contains 16 residues. The CDR3 sequence is CASSLRVTGGTDTQYF. CDR3 in DNA: TGTGCCAGCAGCTTGAGGGTGACAGGGGGCACAGATACGCAGTATTTT.

The gene calls are TRBV25-1 and TRBJ1-5; D is undetermined. The CDR3 has 13 residues. Between the trimmed V and J ends, which lost 4 bases and 5 bases, there was a span of 9 bases. Germline assignment: CDR1 MGHDK and CDR2 SYGVNS. The CDR3 loop is CASSGTADQPQHF. DNA of the CDR3: TGTGCCAGCAGTGGCACCGCCGATCAGCCCCAGCATTTT.